The next 19 T cell receptor beta chains were all read from a single sample in a study of cytomegalovirus exposure and HLA in healthy donors. 13 Jbeta primers and 60 Vbeta primers were used for the PCR. Clones were sequenced by immunoSEQ multiplex PCR, and TCRdb holds only the in-frame ones, with some missing. The sample carries about 97,000 clones, roughly three quarters recorded once. The sample was PBMCs. The receptors come from a male donor in good health and CMV-seropositive.

The chain links TRBV18 to TRBJ1-2, with a possible D match to TRBD1 (6 bases). The CDR3 loop spans 16 amino acids. CDR1 and CDR2 (germline): KGHSH, LQKENI. V lost 3 bases, J lost 2 bases, and 16 bases lay in between. The CDR3 DNA sequence: TGTGCCAGCTCACCCGGAGACAGGTGGAAAAACTATGGCTACACCTTC. This gives the protein CASSPGDRWKNYGYTF.

This chain links TRBV7-9 with TRBJ2-5, with TRBD1 identical over 9 bases. CDR3 length: 16 amino acids. The V segment lost 3 bases and the J segment 4 bases; nucleotides outside the gene matches: 9. Per germline, CDR1 SEHNR and CDR2 FQNEAQ (reference sequence). The CDR3 DNA is TGTGCCAGCAGCTTCCCCGGGGGACAGGGAGGAGAGACCCAGTACTTC. Translation: CASSFPGGQGGETQYF.

V gene TRBV29-1 combines with J gene TRBJ1-2, with D perhaps TRBD1 (5 bases). The V end lost 6 bases, the J end lost 4 bases, and 18 bases lay between the germline ends. Germline values: CDR1 SQVTM, CDR2 ANQGSEA. The CDR3 has 14 residues. The CDR3 reads CSVGEGEVVYGYTF. The CDR3 coding sequence is TGCAGCGTAGGAGAAGGGGAGGTTGTCTATGGCTACACCTTC.

This clone was counted a single time. This chain links TRBV11-3 with TRBJ2-3; TRBD2 might be the D (5 bases). The CDR3 is 15 residues long. Germline V lookup: CDR1 SGHNT, CDR2 YENEEA. The V end was cut by 3 bases, the J end by 0 bases, with 10 bases between. The CDR3 loop is CASSLGDSSTDTQYF. CDR3 DNA: TGTGCCAGCAGCTTGGGAGACTCTAGCACAGATACGCAGTATTTT.

The V and J genes are TRBV6-5 and TRBJ1-2; the D gene is possibly TRBD1 (6 bases). V was cut by 2 bases and J by 6 bases, with 10 bases left in between. The CDR3 spans 13 residues. Germline CDR1 is MNHEY and CDR2 is SVGAGI. The CDR3 DNA reads as TGTGCCAGCAGTTACGACACAGGGAATGGCTACACCTTC. Residues: CASSYDTGNGYTF.

The genes are TRBV30 and TRBJ1-5; D is possibly TRBD1 (5 bases). The V gene lost 1 base and the J gene lost 4 bases, with 11 bases spanning the gap. The CDR3 totals 14 residues. CDR1 and CDR2 (germline): GTSNPN, SVGIG (reference sequence). The CDR3 protein is CAWSATALNQPQHF. CDR3 coding DNA: TGTGCCTGGAGTGCGACAGCGCTTAATCAGCCCCAGCATTTT.

Here the CDR3 DNA reads TGTGCCAGCAGCCCAGGGGTGGTTATTGGCTACACCTTC. Its translation is CASSPGVVIGYTF. The chain recombines TRBV11-2 with TRBJ1-2, with D perhaps matching TRBD1 (6 bases). Looked up from germline, CDR1 is SGHAT and CDR2 is FQNNGV. The CDR3 contains 13 residues. Trimming left V 5 bases short and J 7 bases short, with 14 bases between.

This sequence joins TRBV7-2 and TRBJ2-7, with 9 bases matching TRBD2. V was pared by 2 bases and J by 2 bases, with 4 bases of the junction left unmatched. Germline CDR1 and CDR2: SGHTA and FQGNSA. This CDR3 is 15 amino acids long. The CDR3 DNA reads as TGTGCCAGCAGCTTAAACGGCGGGAGGGCCTACGAGCAGTACTTC. It translates to CASSLNGGRAYEQYF.

The gene calls are TRBV7-9 and TRBJ2-1; 8 bases are shared with TRBD2. The CDR3 extends over 13 amino acids. J lost 9 bases, V lost 5 bases, and 6 bases had no gene match. Germline values: CDR1 SEHNR, CDR2 FQNEAQ (reference sequence). CDR3 loop: CASSRLAIGEQFF. The CDR3 nucleotides are TGTGCCAGCAGCAGACTAGCGATTGGTGAGCAGTTCTTC.

This clone was picked up a small number of times. The J gene is TRBJ2-5, the V gene TRBV2; 12 bases map to TRBD2. The CDR3 covers 16 residues. CDR1 and CDR2 from the germline V gene are SNHLY and FYNNEI. V shed 6 bases, J shed 5 bases, and the junction held 10 bases outside the gene matches. DNA for the CDR3: TGTGCCAGCAGGAGGGCTAGCGGGAGGGCTGGGGAGACCCAGTACTTC. This codes for CASRRASGRAGETQYF. The full variable domain, with the rest looked up from reference TRBV2 and TRBJ2-5, is EPEVTQTPSHQVTQMGQEVILRCVPISNHLYFYWYRQILGQKVEFLVSFYNNEISEKSEIFDDQFSVERPDGSNFTLKIRSTKLEDSAMYFCASRRASGRAGETQYFGPGTRLLVL.

Details on this clone: At one boundary the junction diverges from the germline segment, which might be a read error. This rearrangement joins TRBV28 to TRBJ2-6, with 7 bases identical to TRBD1. Germline CDR1 MDHEN, CDR2 SYDVKM. The length of the CDR3 is 16 residues. This CDR3 reads CASSLRGGGGANGLTF. CDR3 nucleotides: TGTGCCAGCAGTTTACGAGGGGGCGGTGGGGCCAACGGCCTGACTTTC.

The chain recombines TRBV7-9 with TRBJ1-1, with D possibly matching TRBD1 (6 bases). The CDR3 loop spans 15 amino acids. In germline, CDR1 is SEHNR, CDR2 FQNEAQ (reference sequence). The V end lost 6 bases, the J end lost 3 bases, and 17 bases lay between the germline ends. The CDR3, as DNA: TGTGCCAGCAGTCCTACAGGGTTGTTAGACACTGAAGCTTTCTTT. Protein sequence: CASSPTGLLDTEAFF.

In its sample, this clone was seen once. The chain couples TRBV11-3 to TRBJ1-2; D gene uncertain. Germline V gene data show CDR1 as SGHNT and CDR2 as YENEEA. V lost 5 bases to trimming and J lost 5 bases, with 33 bases between them. The CDR3 runs to 20 residues. The DNA for the CDR3 is TGTGCCAGCAGCGGCCCGGTCGGCGGGGTTTTGACCGCAACTCCTTATGGCTACACCTTC. Protein: CASSGPVGGVLTATPYGYTF.

The DNA for the CDR3 is TGTGCCAGCACCCCCGGCCCAGGTTTCCAGCCCCAGCATTTT. Encoded protein: CASTPGPGFQPQHF. This chain links TRBV27 with TRBJ1-5, with no clear D. Trimming stripped 7 bases from V and 7 bases from J, with 17 bases between. The CDR3 runs to 14 residues. The germline V gene encodes CDR1 MNHEY and CDR2 SMNVEV (reference sequence).

The table lists this clone with a few counts. The J gene is TRBJ2-1, the V gene TRBV7-9; 8 bases are a match to TRBD2. The ends lost 11 bases at V and 5 bases at J; junction bases unmatched: 8. Germline-derived CDR1 and CDR2 are SEHNR and FQNEAQ (reference sequence). The length of the CDR3 is 13 residues. The CDR3 region has the DNA TGTGCCCGAGGGGGACTAGGTAACAATGAGCAGTTCTTC. Translated: CARGGLGNNEQFF.

J is TRBJ2-1 and V is TRBV4-1, with 11 bases lining up with TRBD2. With V trimmed by 0 bases and J by 15 bases, 13 bases remained unmatched. Germline V gene data show CDR1 as MGHRA and CDR2 as YSYEKL. This CDR3 has 16 amino acids. CDR3 sequence (DNA): TGCGCCAGCAGCCAAGATCCGGGACAAAGGGGGACTAGCGGGTTCTTC. It translates to CASSQDPGQRGTSGFF.

This clone was detected only once. The CDR3 sequence: CASSLTPGGRDTQYF. In nucleotides, the CDR3 is TGTGCCAGCAGCTTAACTCCAGGGGGCCGGGATACGCAGTATTTT. The chain uses TRBV7-9 and TRBJ2-3; the match to TRBD1 covers 8 bases. V trimming: 2 bases; J trimming: 6 bases; junction bases outside the gene matches: 7. CDR1 SEHNR and CDR2 FQNEAQ come from the germline V gene (reference sequence). CDR3 length: 15 amino acids.

The chain is built from TRBV7-6 and TRBJ2-7; 11 positions agree with TRBD2. The CDR3 length is 15 residues. Germline V gene lookup returns CDR1 SGHVS and CDR2 FNYEAQ. V was clipped by 5 bases and J by 5 bases; unmatched bases: 8. This CDR3 is CASSPVAGGPNEQYF. The CDR3 coding sequence is TGTGCCAGCAGCCCTGTAGCGGGAGGGCCAAACGAGCAGTACTTC.

V gene TRBV10-2 combines with J gene TRBJ2-3; 8 bases fit TRBD2. This CDR3 region has 13 residues. V gave up 2 bases and J gave up 9 bases; unmatched junction bases: 4. Germline V lookup: CDR1 WSHSY, CDR2 SAAADI. The CDR3 bases are TGCGCCAGCAGTGAGGGTAGCGGGGTAACGCAGTATTTT. It specifies CASSEGSGVTQYF.